A single TCR beta chain is shown here with its context. Its antigen is unknown. Libraries were prepared by immunoSEQ multiplex PCR; TCRdb keeps only in-frame clonotypes and omits some of them. Of roughly 44,000 clones in the sample, approximately 81% are singletons; the top ten hold 4.7%. Time point of the sample: week 35, safety follow-up. Every vaccination contained 300 ug of the mutant IDH1 20-mer peptide and was paired with topical imiquimod. This entry comes from a study of a mutant IDH1 vaccine in newly diagnosed glioma. Across the whole study: Vaccinations were initiated 4-6 weeks following radiotherapy alone, or were given together with temozolomide cycles. Participants attended visit V12, the safety follow-up, at week 35, and then attended visit V13 at week 47.

The CDR3 has 12 amino acids. The germline gives CDR1 LGHNA, CDR2 YNFKEQ. The V end was cut by 3 bases, the J end by 5 bases, with 8 bases between. Findings of the study overall: Vaccine-induced responses were seen in about 93% of patients, spanning several MHC alleles.

The source is a middle-aged woman with glioma. Some clones in this sample may be carry-over from other donors' samples. This chain connects TRBV4-2 to TRBJ2-7; D call uncertain. Sequencing used PBMCs, obtained from a glioma patient whose treatment included an IDH1 peptide vaccine. The CDR3 reads CASSQGADEQYF. The CDR3 DNA reads as TGTGCCAGCAGCCAGGGTGCCGACGAGCAGTACTTC.